One sample yielded the 22 T cell receptor beta chains listed below, sequenced in a study of T-cell memory formation after mild COVID-19. TCRdb processed the 5' RACE reads anew with MiXCR; each CDR3 protein has one entry. Of about 450,000 distinct CDR3 sequences listed, more than 20% are singletons. Material: PBMCs or a T cell subset sorted from them (not recorded which). The receptors here all came from an adult woman who had mild COVID-19 (a few samples of this study predate the infection). Cell type and time point are not known.

The chain links TRBV11-2 to TRBJ2-1; the D gene could be TRBD1 or TRBD2 (5 bases each). The V end lost 0 bases, the J end lost 2 bases, and 14 bases lay between the germline ends. The germline gives CDR1 SGHAT, CDR2 FQNNGV. The CDR3 extends over 17 amino acids. CDR3: CASSLDQRWGPYNEQFF. The CDR3, as DNA: TGTGCCAGCAGCTTAGATCAGCGGTGGGGCCCCTACAATGAGCAGTTCTTC.

The V call is TRBV20-1, the J call TRBJ1-1; a possible D gene is TRBD1 (6 bases). Germline V lookup: CDR1 DFQATT, CDR2 SNEGSKA (reference sequence). CDR3 length: 14 residues. Trimming removed 3 bases from V and 5 bases from J, with 16 bases in between. CDR3 in DNA: TGCAGTGCTAGGTCGCCACAGGGATGGACTGAAGCTTTCTTT. This gives the protein CSARSPQGWTEAFF.

This clonotype occurred a few times. The rearrangement joins TRBV12-3 or TRBV12-4 to TRBJ2-3; D is perhaps TRBD2 (7 bases). The CDR3 has 15 amino acids. V lost 6 bases to trimming and J lost 4 bases, with 17 bases between them. CDR3 DNA: TGTGCCAGCAGGCCGGGACTATGGGGGCCAGATACGCAGTATTTT. Amino acids: CASRPGLWGPDTQYF.

The chain joins TRBV7-8 to TRBJ1-5; D is ambiguous. Trimming stripped 1 base from V and 3 bases from J, with 7 bases between. The CDR3 contains 14 residues. The germline V gene encodes CDR1 SGHVS and CDR2 FQNEAQ. The CDR3 bases are TGTGCCAGCAGCTTAGTAGCAGTCAATCAGCCCCAGCATTTT. This gives the protein CASSLVAVNQPQHF.

This chain uses TRBV6-1 with TRBJ2-1, with 8 bases identical to TRBD1. V gave up 5 bases and J gave up 3 bases; unmatched junction bases: 6. CDR1 is MNHNS and CDR2 is SASEGT in the germline V gene. This CDR3 spans 15 amino acids. The CDR3 sequence is CASSFRQGNYNEQFF. CDR3 coding DNA: TGTGCCAGCAGTTTCCGACAGGGGAACTACAATGAGCAGTTCTTC.

V and J are TRBV7-3 and TRBJ2-1; D may be TRBD2 (5 bases). Germline CDR1 reads SGHTA; CDR2 reads FQGTGA. There are 13 residues in the CDR3. V dropped 3 bases and J dropped 7 bases, with 10 bases sitting between them. CDR3 protein: CASSLNRGNEQFF. As DNA, the CDR3 is TGTGCCAGCAGCTTGAACAGAGGGAATGAGCAGTTCTTC.

The chain combines TRBV3-1 with TRBJ1-2; D is possibly TRBD1 (6 bases). Deletions cut 1 base from V and 8 bases from J, with 14 bases between. Germline-derived CDR1 and CDR2 are LGHDT and YNNKEL (reference sequence). The CDR3 sequence is 14 residues long. For the CDR3, the DNA is TGTGCCAGCAGCCAAGGGGGGCAGGGTGAGGGCTACACCTTC. This encodes CASSQGGQGEGYTF.

The chain carries TRBV29-1 and TRBJ2-3; TRBD1 agrees at 10 bases. The CDR3 runs 15 residues. The trim removed 3 bases at V and 1 base at J, leaving 4 bases unmatched. The germline V gene encodes CDR1 SQVTM and CDR2 ANQGSEA. The CDR3 coding sequence is TGCAGCGTTGAGCCGGGACAGGGGCGCACAGATACGCAGTATTTT. It translates to CSVEPGQGRTDTQYF.

This clonotype has a count of ten or more. At one boundary the junction diverges from the germline segment, which might be a read error. The rearrangement joins TRBV5-1 to TRBJ1-1, with D unclear. This CDR3 spans 12 amino acids. Looked up from germline, CDR1 is SGHRS and CDR2 is YFSETQ. The CDR3 loop is CASSLGDTEAFF. The CDR3 DNA reads as TGTGCCAGCAGCTTGGGAGACACTGAAGCTTTCTTT. Variable domain in full (rest from reference TRBV5-1 and TRBJ1-1): KAGVTQTPRYLIKTRGQQVTLSCSPISGHRSVSWYQQTPGQGLQFLFEYFSETQRNKGNFPGRFSGRQFSNSRSEMNVSTLELGDSALYLCASSLGDTEAFFGQGTRLTVV.

About this clonotype itself: A read error may produce the germline difference seen at one junction end. The chain has TRBV7-7 and TRBJ2-5, with D possibly being TRBD1 (6 bases). In germline, CDR1 is SSHAT, CDR2 FNYEAQ (reference sequence). The CDR3 length is 14 residues. The CDR3 protein is CASSRDTRQETQYF. The CDR3 DNA reads as TGTGCTAGCAGCCGGGACACCAGGCAAGAGACCCAGTACTTC.

The chain employs TRBV6-6 and TRBJ2-3; a possible D gene is TRBD2 (5 bases). CDR3 size: 13 residues. Germline lookup yields CDR1 MNHNY and CDR2 SVGAGI (reference sequence). Trimming stripped 8 bases from V and 4 bases from J, with 13 bases between. The CDR3 bases are TGTGCCAGCCTAACGGGGTGGGCAGATACGCAGTATTTT. Protein product: CASLTGWADTQYF.

Only a few counts were recorded for this clonotype. This chain joins TRBV29-1 and TRBJ2-5; TRBD2 is a possible D gene (5 bases). This CDR3 region has 12 residues. The V and J ends lost 7 bases and 3 bases respectively, with 12 bases between them. Germline-derived CDR1 and CDR2 are SQVTM and ANQGSEA. The CDR3 is CSATRVEETQYF. The CDR3 nucleotides read TGCAGCGCGACGAGGGTTGAAGAGACCCAGTACTTC.

The chain joins TRBV7-9 to TRBJ2-5; D is perhaps TRBD1 (5 bases). CDR3 length: 14 amino acids. Trimming cost V 3 bases and J 0 bases, with 8 bases left between them. Germline V CDR1 and CDR2: SEHNR, FQNEAQ (reference sequence). CDR3 in amino acids: CASSFWGYQETQYF. CDR3 nucleotides: TGTGCCAGCAGCTTTTGGGGCTACCAAGAGACCCAGTACTTC.

The V call is TRBV30, the J call TRBJ1-5; D call uncertain. CDR3 length: 13 residues. Germline loops: CDR1 GTSNPN, CDR2 SVGIG (reference sequence). Trimming took off 1 base at V and 0 bases at J, with 4 bases between the two ends. CDR3 sequence: CAWSENSNQPQHF. The CDR3 region has the DNA TGTGCCTGGAGTGAAAATAGCAATCAGCCCCAGCATTTT.

The table lists this clonotype with many counts. The rearrangement joins TRBV18 to TRBJ2-3; 12 nucleotides agree with TRBD2. The germline V gene encodes CDR1 KGHSH and CDR2 LQKENI. The length of the CDR3 is 16 residues. The junction had 3 bases not matched to a gene; V was cut back by 3 bases and J by 2 bases. The chain's CDR3 is CASSPTSGSITDTQYF. CDR3 bases: TGTGCCAGCTCACCGACTAGCGGGAGTATCACAGATACGCAGTATTTT.

This clonotype was seen at least ten times. The rearrangement joins TRBV20-1 to TRBJ2-7; no reliable D call. Trimming took 4 bases from V and 4 from J, leaving 17 bases between them. Germline-derived CDR1 and CDR2 are DFQATT and SNEGSKA (reference sequence). CDR3 length equals 14 residues. CDR3 in DNA: TGCAGTGCTAAGGGCGGTCCCCAGGTTTACGAGCAGTACTTC. As protein: CSAKGGPQVYEQYF.

This clonotype was detected only a few times. The DNA for the CDR3 is TGTGCCAGCAGCTCCTCAGGGGCCGTTTTGAGCAATCAGCCCCAGCATTTT. Translation gives CASSSSGAVLSNQPQHF. The chain is built from TRBV7-9 and TRBJ1-5; D is perhaps TRBD1 (6 bases). Germline lookup yields CDR1 SEHNR and CDR2 FQNEAQ (reference sequence). The CDR3 sequence is 17 residues long. Trimming pared 4 bases from V and 1 base from J, leaving 17 bases between.

The chain is built from TRBV7-9 and TRBJ2-7, with a tentative D call TRBD2 (6 bases). Germline lookup yields CDR1 SEHNR and CDR2 FQNEAQ (reference sequence). This CDR3 is 16 amino acids long. Between the trimmed V and J ends, which lost 5 bases and 2 bases, there was a span of 19 bases. CDR3 protein: CASSAEEGSGTYEQYF. CDR3 DNA sequence: TGTGCCAGCAGCGCCGAGGAGGGTTCGGGAACCTACGAGCAGTACTTC.

The CDR3 here is CASSLTGGPTEAFF. As DNA, the CDR3 is TGTGCCAGCAGCTTAACAGGGGGGCCCACTGAAGCTTTCTTT. This chain links TRBV7-3 with TRBJ1-1; D is perhaps TRBD1 (6 bases). Trimming removed 0 bases at V and 4 bases at J, with 9 bases between. Germline values: CDR1 SGHTA, CDR2 FQGTGA. The CDR3 contains 14 residues. The whole variable domain, filled in from reference TRBV7-3 and TRBJ1-1, reads GAGVSQTPSNKVTEKGKYVELRCDPISGHTALYWYRQSLGQGPEFLIYFQGTGAADDSGLPNDRFFAVRPEGSVSTLKIQRTERGDSAVYLCASSLTGGPTEAFFGQGTRLTVV.

This clonotype was detected a few times. The J gene is TRBJ2-1, the V gene TRBV10-3; D uncertain. The V gene's germline CDR1 is ENHRY and CDR2 SYGVKD. CDR3 length equals 13 residues. The V end lost 10 bases, the J end lost 7 bases, and 17 bases lay between the germline ends. Written as DNA, the CDR3 is TGTGCCACCAGAGAGGTCGTTGGTAATGAGCAGTTCTTC. Protein sequence: CATREVVGNEQFF.

This clonotype was seen more than once but under ten times. The V call is TRBV5-1, the J call TRBJ1-1; D uncertain. CDR1 is SGHRS and CDR2 is YFSETQ in the germline V gene. This CDR3 has 13 amino acids. With 5 bases removed from V and 5 bases from J, the gap between germline ends came to 13 bases. The CDR3 DNA reads as TGCGCCAGCAGAGTAAGTGGGAGGACTGAAGCTTTCTTT. Protein sequence: CASRVSGRTEAFF.

This clonotype was seen a few times. The chain couples TRBV20-1 to TRBJ2-7; TRBD2 agrees at 9 bases. CDR1 is DFQATT and CDR2 is SNEGSKA in the germline V gene (reference sequence). The trim removed 0 bases at V and 3 bases at J, leaving 6 bases unmatched. This CDR3 comprises 15 residues. The CDR3 spells CSARDLNSGSYEQYF. Here the CDR3 DNA reads TGCAGTGCTAGAGATCTCAATAGCGGGAGCTACGAGCAGTACTTC.